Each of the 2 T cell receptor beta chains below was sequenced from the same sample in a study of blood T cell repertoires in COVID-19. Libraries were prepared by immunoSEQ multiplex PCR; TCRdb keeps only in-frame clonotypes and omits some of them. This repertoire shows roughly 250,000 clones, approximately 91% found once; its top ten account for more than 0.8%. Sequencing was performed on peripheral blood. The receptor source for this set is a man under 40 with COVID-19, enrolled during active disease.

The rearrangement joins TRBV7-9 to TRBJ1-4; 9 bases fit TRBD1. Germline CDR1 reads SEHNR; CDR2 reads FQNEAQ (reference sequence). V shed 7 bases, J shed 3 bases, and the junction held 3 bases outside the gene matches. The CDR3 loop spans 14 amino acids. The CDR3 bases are TGTGCCAGCAAACAGGGGGCAGCTAATGAAAAACTGTTTTTT. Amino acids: CASKQGAANEKLFF.

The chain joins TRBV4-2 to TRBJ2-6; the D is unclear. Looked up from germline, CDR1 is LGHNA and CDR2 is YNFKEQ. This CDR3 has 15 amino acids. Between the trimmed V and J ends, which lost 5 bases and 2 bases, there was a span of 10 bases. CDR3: CASSEQSTGANVLTF. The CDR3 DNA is TGTGCCAGCAGCGAACAGAGTACTGGGGCCAACGTCCTGACTTTC.